This entry lists 22 T cell receptor beta chains sequenced from one sample in a study of T-cell memory formation after mild COVID-19. One entry per CDR3 protein, called by TCRdb with MiXCR from the 5' RACE reads. The table lists about 130,000 distinct CDR3 sequences, about 5.9% of them singletons, with roughly 2% in the top ten. The sequenced sample consisted of PBMCs or a T cell subset sorted from them (not recorded which). These TCRs come from an adult woman who had mild COVID-19 (a few samples of this study predate the infection). Cell type and time point are not known.

This clonotype occurred many times. This chain connects TRBV12-3 or TRBV12-4 to TRBJ2-2; D is ambiguous. The CDR3 contains 15 residues. V dropped 4 bases and J dropped 1 base, with 10 bases sitting between them. The CDR3 nucleotides read TGTGCCAGCAGTTCGTGGGTAGTGAACACCGGGGAGCTGTTTTTT. This gives the protein CASSSWVVNTGELFF.

DNA of the CDR3: TGTGCCAGCAGTGAATTCAGGGCAAACACTGAAGCTTTCTTT. Its protein is CASSEFRANTEAFF. The chain joins TRBV2 to TRBJ1-1, with a tentative D call TRBD1 (5 bases). The CDR3 runs to 14 residues. V lost 2 bases to trimming and J lost 2 bases, with 9 bases between them. The germline V gene encodes CDR1 SNHLY and CDR2 FYNNEI.

The chain combines TRBV7-2 with TRBJ2-1, with D unclear. Germline assignment: CDR1 SGHTA and CDR2 FQGNSA. This CDR3 has 15 residues. With 1 base removed from V and 5 bases from J, the gap between germline ends came to 12 bases. CDR3 sequence reads: CASSLVDGFNNEQFF. The CDR3 DNA sequence: TGTGCCAGCAGCTTAGTAGACGGGTTCAACAATGAGCAGTTCTTC.

A few counts support this clonotype. The V gene is TRBV7-6, the J gene TRBJ2-7; D tentatively reads TRBD1 or TRBD2 (7 bases each). CDR1 is SGHVS and CDR2 is FNYEAQ in the germline V gene. The CDR3 is 13 residues long. V was shortened by 5 bases and J by 11 bases, with 19 bases between the two germline ends. The CDR3 region is CASSKTNRGGEYF. The CDR3 bases are TGTGCCAGCAGCAAAACGAACAGGGGAGGGGAGTACTTC.

The chain employs TRBV7-2 and TRBJ1-4; perhaps TRBD1 as D (5 bases). Germline-derived CDR1 and CDR2 are SGHTA and FQGNSA. The length of the CDR3 is 16 residues. The ends were cut back, 4 bases at V and 2 bases at J, with 14 bases in the middle. As DNA, the CDR3 is TGTGCCAGCAGCTCTCATCCCCCAGGGACTAATGAAAAACTGTTTTTT. This gives the protein CASSSHPPGTNEKLFF.

The chain has TRBV12-5 and TRBJ2-3, with D possibly matching TRBD2 (6 bases). CDR1 and CDR2 from the germline V gene are LGHNT and FRNRAP. The CDR3 loop spans 15 amino acids. Trimming left V 1 base short and J 2 bases short, with 10 bases between. The CDR3 coding sequence is TGTGCTAGTGGTTTGGGTGCGGGGCTCACAGATACGCAGTATTTT. Translating gives CASGLGAGLTDTQYF.

This clonotype was observed at least ten times. V usage is TRBV28 and J usage is TRBJ1-1; tentatively, D is TRBD1 (5 bases). CDR1 and CDR2 (germline): MDHEN, SYDVKM. The length of the CDR3 is 12 residues. V was trimmed by 6 bases and J by 5 bases, leaving 10 bases between them. CDR3 nucleotide sequence: TGTGCCAGCAGAACCCCAGGGACTGAAGCTTTCTTT. Its protein is CASRTPGTEAFF.

This chain joins TRBV2 and TRBJ2-3, with a weak D call TRBD2 (5 bases). The CDR3 has 13 residues. The germline V gene has CDR1 SNHLY and CDR2 FYNNEI. V was trimmed by 3 bases and J by 9 bases, leaving 13 bases between them. The CDR3 loop is CASSDRRGDTQYF. CDR3 bases: TGTGCCAGCAGTGATCGCCGGGGAGACACGCAGTATTTT.

The gene calls are TRBV6-6 and TRBJ1-6; 8 bases line up with TRBD1. CDR1 and CDR2 from the germline V gene are MNHNY and SVGAGI (reference sequence). This CDR3 has 16 residues. J gave up 7 bases and V 6 bases, and 11 bases lay outside the gene matches. CDR3 in DNA: TGTGCCAGCAGGGAATCGACAGGGGCGGGAAATTCACCCCTCCACTTT. This sequence encodes CASRESTGAGNSPLHF.

This clonotype was found many times. V and J are TRBV6-6 and TRBJ1-1; D is ambiguous. The CDR3 spans 13 residues. Trimming left V 8 bases short and J 5 bases short, with 15 bases between. Germline V gene lookup returns CDR1 MNHNY and CDR2 SVGAGI (reference sequence). The CDR3 coding sequence is TGTGCCAGCGCAGGAGGCATCACGACTGAAGCTTTCTTT. Protein product: CASAGGITTEAFF.

This clonotype was seen only a few times. This chain joins TRBV12-3 or TRBV12-4 and TRBJ2-3; 9 bases match TRBD2. The CDR3 sequence is 18 residues long. J lost 5 bases, V lost 6 bases, and 18 bases had no gene match. The CDR3 DNA sequence: TGTGCCAGCAGCCCAAACGGCGCCGTAGCGGGAGCGGTAGATACGCAGTATTTT. Translation gives CASSPNGAVAGAVDTQYF.

This clonotype was found a few times. This CDR3 is CASSRSDNLEQFF. DNA of the CDR3: TGTGCCAGCAGCCGCTCGGATAACCTTGAGCAGTTCTTC. V usage is TRBV3-1 and J usage is TRBJ2-1; D uncertain. Germline assignment: CDR1 LGHDT and CDR2 YNNKEL (reference sequence). The CDR3 runs 13 residues. With 4 bases removed from V and 9 bases from J, the gap between germline ends came to 13 bases.

The sample holds many counts of this clonotype. This rearrangement joins TRBV5-1 to TRBJ2-1, with 7 bases matching TRBD2. The CDR3 sequence is 16 residues long. V was pared by 3 bases and J by 6 bases, with 12 bases of the junction left unmatched. From germline, CDR1 is SGHRS and CDR2 YFSETQ. As DNA, the CDR3 is TGCGCCAGCAGCTGGAGGCAGCGGGATGCGGGCAATGAGCAGTTCTTC. Protein sequence: CASSWRQRDAGNEQFF.

Only a few counts were recorded for this clonotype. V and J are TRBV20-1 and TRBJ2-7; D assignment may be TRBD1 or TRBD2 (5 bases each). Deletions cut 5 bases from V and 2 bases from J, with 13 bases between. Germline CDR1 is DFQATT and CDR2 is SNEGSKA (reference sequence). This CDR3 region has 13 residues. The CDR3 here is CSAPGTSAYEQYF. In nucleotides, the CDR3 is TGCAGTGCTCCCGGGACCTCGGCCTACGAGCAGTACTTC.

V is TRBV7-6 and J is TRBJ2-4; D uncertain. This CDR3 is built from 17 residues. V was pared by 1 base and J by 1 base, with 14 bases between. Germline V lookup: CDR1 SGHVS, CDR2 FNYEAQ. For the CDR3, the DNA is TGTGCCAGCAGCTTAGGGCCGATGGGCTACGCCAAAAACATTCAGTACTTC. It translates to CASSLGPMGYAKNIQYF. Based on the CDR3 plus reference TRBV7-6 and TRBJ2-4, the full variable domain is GAGVSQSPRYKVTKRGQDVALRCDPISGHVSLYWYRQALGQGPEFLTYFNYEAQQDKSGLPNDRFSAERPEGSISTLTIQRTEQRDSAMYRCASSLGPMGYAKNIQYFGAGTRLSVL.

In nucleotides, the CDR3 is TGTGCCAGCAGCTTATCAGGGGGAGTCCCCGGAACTGAAGCTTTCTTT. This gives the protein CASSLSGGVPGTEAFF. V usage is TRBV7-2 and J usage is TRBJ1-1; 7 bases are shared with TRBD1. The germline V gene encodes CDR1 SGHTA and CDR2 FQGNSA. The CDR3 spans 16 residues. Germline trimming cut 2 bases from V and 5 bases from J; bases unmatched to any gene: 11.

This clonotype was counted once. A read error may produce the germline difference seen at one junction end. The chain joins TRBV7-2 to TRBJ2-3; D gene uncertain. The CDR3 totals 13 residues. CDR1 SGHTA and CDR2 FQGNSA come from the germline V gene. The CDR3 DNA reads as TGTGACAGCAGCTCCCTTTGGGCAGATACGCAGTATTTT. Its protein is CDSSSLWADTQYF.

The chain uses TRBV16 and TRBJ1-2, with D unclear. The germline gives CDR1 KGHSY, CDR2 FQNENV. CDR3 length equals 11 residues. The V gene lost 0 bases and the J gene lost 8 bases, with 4 bases spanning the gap. CDR3 bases: TGTGCCAGCAGCCAATCCAAGGGCTACACCTTC. It is translated as CASSQSKGYTF. Complete variable domain (other parts from reference TRBV16 and TRBJ1-2): GEEVAQTPKHLVRGEGQKAKLYCAPIKGHSYVFWYQQVLKNEFKFLISFQNENVFDETGMPKERFSAKCLPNSPCSLEIQATKLEDSAVYFCASSQSKGYTFGSGTRLTVV.

The gene calls are TRBV6-2 or TRBV6-3 and TRBJ1-5, with D tentatively TRBD1 (6 bases). Germline CDR1 reads MNHEY; CDR2 reads SVGEGT. V lost 0 bases, J lost 6 bases, and 12 bases lay in between. CDR3 length: 15 residues. As DNA, the CDR3 is TGTGCCAGCAGTTACTCGAGCAGGGGAAGTCAGCCCCAGCATTTT. It encodes CASSYSSRGSQPQHF.

This chain connects TRBV19 to TRBJ1-5; weak D call: TRBD1 (6 bases). The V gene's germline CDR1 is LNHDA and CDR2 SQIVND (reference sequence). Trimming took off 11 bases at V and 4 bases at J, with 15 bases between the two ends. The CDR3 is made up of 13 amino acids. The chain's CDR3 is CAGATGFNQPQHF. The CDR3 DNA sequence: TGTGCCGGAGCAACAGGGTTTAATCAGCCCCAGCATTTT.

This clonotype was seen at least ten times. The J gene is TRBJ2-3, the V gene TRBV7-3, with 8 bases fitting TRBD1. With V trimmed by 3 bases and J by 3 bases, 2 bases remained unmatched. CDR3 length equals 14 residues. The germline gives CDR1 SGHTA, CDR2 FQGTGA. The CDR3: CASSLQGATDTQYF. In nucleotides, the CDR3 is TGTGCCAGCAGCTTGCAGGGGGCAACAGATACGCAGTATTTT.

The V gene is TRBV27, the J gene TRBJ1-1; TRBD1 agrees at 7 bases. The CDR3 runs to 16 residues. After removal of 0 bases from V and 3 bases from J, the junction contained 7 bases not matched to a gene. Looked up from germline, CDR1 is MNHEY and CDR2 is SMNVEV (reference sequence). CDR3 in amino acids: CASSLSLYRGHTEAFF. The CDR3 DNA sequence: TGTGCCAGCAGTTTATCCCTATACAGGGGTCACACTGAAGCTTTCTTT.